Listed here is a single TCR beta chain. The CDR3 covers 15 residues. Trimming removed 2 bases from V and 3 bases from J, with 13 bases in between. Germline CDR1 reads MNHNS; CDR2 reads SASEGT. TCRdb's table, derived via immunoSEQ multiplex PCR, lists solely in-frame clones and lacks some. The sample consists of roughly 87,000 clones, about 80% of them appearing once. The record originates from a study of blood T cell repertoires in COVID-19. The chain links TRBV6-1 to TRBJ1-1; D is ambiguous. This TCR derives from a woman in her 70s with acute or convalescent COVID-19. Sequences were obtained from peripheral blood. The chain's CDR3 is CASSEMGSWDTEAFF. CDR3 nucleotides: TGTGCCAGCAGTGAAATGGGCAGTTGGGACACTGAAGCTTTCTTT.